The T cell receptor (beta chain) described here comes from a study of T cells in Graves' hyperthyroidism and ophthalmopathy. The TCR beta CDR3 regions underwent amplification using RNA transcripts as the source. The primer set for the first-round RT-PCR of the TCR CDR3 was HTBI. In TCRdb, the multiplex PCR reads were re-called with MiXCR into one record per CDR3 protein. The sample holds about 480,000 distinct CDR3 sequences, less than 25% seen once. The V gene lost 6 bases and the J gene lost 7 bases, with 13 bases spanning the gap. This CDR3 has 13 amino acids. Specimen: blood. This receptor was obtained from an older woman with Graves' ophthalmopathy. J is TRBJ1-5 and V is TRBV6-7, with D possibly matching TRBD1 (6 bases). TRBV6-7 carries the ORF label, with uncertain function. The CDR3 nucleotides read TGTGCCAGCAGCAACTTAGGGGGACAGCCCCAGCATTTT. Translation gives CASSNLGGQPQHF.